This T cell receptor beta chain derives from a study of Ad26.COV2.S vaccination and SARS-CoV-2 variants. Study in general: Donor was in the COV1001 Ad26.COV2.S trial arm.

This clone was observed a few times. The antigen remains undetermined. The method was immunoSEQ multiplex PCR; TCRdb's version includes in-frame clones alone and lacks a portion of them. The repertoire includes around 450,000 clones, less than 95% of them detected once, and less than 5.5% sits in the top ten. Trimming cost V 2 bases and J 10 bases; bases outside gene matches: 7. CDR3 length equals 13 residues. In germline, CDR1 is MDHEN, CDR2 SYDVKM. Treatment: about 20 received Ad26.COV2.S at low or high dose, single or two shots; roughly 5 received placebo; per-sample allocation not given. Day 63 after the first vaccine or placebo injection was the time point for sampling. Spike of the Wuhan-strain SARS-CoV-2 was expressed by an Ad26 vector, which formed the vaccine. Study-wide results and limits: Vaccine recipients had higher spike-specific TCR breadth than placebo recipients. Spike-specific responses of CD8+ and CD4+ T cells were reported to display substantial breadth after vaccination.

This chain joins TRBV28 and TRBJ2-7, with 8 bases that match TRBD1. This sample comprised peripheral blood, obtained in a trial of Ad26.COV2.S vaccine versus placebo. The TCR sequence derives from a person between 18 and 65 years old who received the Ad26.COV2.S COVID-19 vaccine or a placebo. As DNA, the CDR3 is TGTGCCAGCAGTTTAGGTCGGACAGGGTATCAGTACTTC. It translates to CASSLGRTGYQYF.